This T cell receptor beta chain was recovered during a study of T cell changes during pregnancy in multiple sclerosis. Clones were read by immunoSEQ multiplex PCR, and TCRdb kept only the in-frame ones, dropping some. This table has tens of thousands of clones, over 90% appearing once. The receptor's source is a female donor with multiple sclerosis, enrolled in a pregnancy study. Specimen: CD8+ T cells from peripheral blood mononuclear cells, collected in the third trimester of pregnancy.

The CDR3 coding sequence is TGTGCCACCAGCAGGGGGGGGAATGGGGCTGAAGCTTTCTTT. This translates into CATSRGGNGAEAFF. The chain has TRBV15 and TRBJ1-1, with a tentative D call TRBD1 (5 bases). Germline V gene lookup returns CDR1 LNHNV and CDR2 YYDKDF (reference sequence). The CDR3 contains 14 residues. V was pared by 3 bases and J by 6 bases, with 14 bases between.